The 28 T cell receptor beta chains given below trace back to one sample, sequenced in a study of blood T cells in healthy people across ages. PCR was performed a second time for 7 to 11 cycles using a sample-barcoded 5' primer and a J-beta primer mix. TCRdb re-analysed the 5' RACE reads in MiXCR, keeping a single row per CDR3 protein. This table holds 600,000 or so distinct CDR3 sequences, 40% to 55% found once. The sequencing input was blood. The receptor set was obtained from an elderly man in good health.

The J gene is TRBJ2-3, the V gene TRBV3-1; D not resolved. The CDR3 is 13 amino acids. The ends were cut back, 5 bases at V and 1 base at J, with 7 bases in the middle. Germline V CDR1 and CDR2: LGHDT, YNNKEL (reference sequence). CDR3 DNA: TGTGCCAGCAGCATATTTGGCACAGATACGCAGTATTTT. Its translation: CASSIFGTDTQYF.

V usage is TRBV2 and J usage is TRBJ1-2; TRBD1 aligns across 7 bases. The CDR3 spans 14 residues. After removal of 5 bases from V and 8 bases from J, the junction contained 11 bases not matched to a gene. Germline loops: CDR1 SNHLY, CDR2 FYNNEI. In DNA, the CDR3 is TGTGCCAGCAGTCCCCAGACAGGGCAGTGGGGCTACACCTTC. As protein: CASSPQTGQWGYTF.

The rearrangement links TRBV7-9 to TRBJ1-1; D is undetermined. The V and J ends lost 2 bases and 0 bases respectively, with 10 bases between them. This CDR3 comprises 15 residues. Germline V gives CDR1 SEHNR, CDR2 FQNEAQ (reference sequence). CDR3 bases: TGTGCCAGCAGCTTACAAGGGCCTATGAACACTGAAGCTTTCTTT. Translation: CASSLQGPMNTEAFF.

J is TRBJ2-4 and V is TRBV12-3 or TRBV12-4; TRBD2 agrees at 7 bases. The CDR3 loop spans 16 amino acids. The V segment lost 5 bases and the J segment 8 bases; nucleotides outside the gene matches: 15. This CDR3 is CASSPQTSLDQYIQYF. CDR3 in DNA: TGTGCCAGCAGTCCGCAGACTAGCTTGGACCAATACATTCAGTACTTC.

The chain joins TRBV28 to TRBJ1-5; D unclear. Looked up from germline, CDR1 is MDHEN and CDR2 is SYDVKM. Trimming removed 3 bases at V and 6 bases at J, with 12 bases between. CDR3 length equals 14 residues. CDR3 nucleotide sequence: TGTGCCAGCAGTTTCATTATAGTGCGTCAGCCCCAGCATTTT. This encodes CASSFIIVRQPQHF.

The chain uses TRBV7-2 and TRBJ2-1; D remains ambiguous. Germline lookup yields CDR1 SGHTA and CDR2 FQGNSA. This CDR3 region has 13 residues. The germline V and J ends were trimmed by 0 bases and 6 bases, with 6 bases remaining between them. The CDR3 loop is CASSLAGSNEQFF. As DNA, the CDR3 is TGTGCCAGCAGCTTAGCAGGGTCCAATGAGCAGTTCTTC.

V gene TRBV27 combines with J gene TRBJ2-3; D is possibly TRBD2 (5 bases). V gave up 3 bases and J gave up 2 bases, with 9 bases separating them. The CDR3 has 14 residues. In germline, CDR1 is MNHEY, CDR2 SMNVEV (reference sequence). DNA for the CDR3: TGTGCCAGCAGTTTGCGGGCGATCACAGATACGCAGTATTTT. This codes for CASSLRAITDTQYF.

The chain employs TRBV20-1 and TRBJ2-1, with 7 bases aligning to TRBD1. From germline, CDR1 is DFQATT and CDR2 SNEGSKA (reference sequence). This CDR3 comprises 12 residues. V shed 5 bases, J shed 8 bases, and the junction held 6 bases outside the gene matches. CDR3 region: CSAGNRGDEQFF. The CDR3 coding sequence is TGCAGTGCTGGGAACAGGGGAGATGAGCAGTTCTTC.

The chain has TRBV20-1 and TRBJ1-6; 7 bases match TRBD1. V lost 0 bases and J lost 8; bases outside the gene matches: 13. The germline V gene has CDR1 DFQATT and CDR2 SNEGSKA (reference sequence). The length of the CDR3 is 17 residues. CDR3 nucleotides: TGCAGTGCTAGAGATCGGACAGGTTTTGGGGTCGATTCACCCCTCCACTTT. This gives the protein CSARDRTGFGVDSPLHF.

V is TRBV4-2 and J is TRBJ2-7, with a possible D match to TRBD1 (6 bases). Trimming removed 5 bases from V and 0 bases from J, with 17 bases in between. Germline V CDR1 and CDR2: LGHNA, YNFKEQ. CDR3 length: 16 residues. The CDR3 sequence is CASSSTGTLSSYEQYF. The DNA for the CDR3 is TGTGCCAGCAGCTCTACAGGGACCTTGAGCTCCTACGAGCAGTACTTC.

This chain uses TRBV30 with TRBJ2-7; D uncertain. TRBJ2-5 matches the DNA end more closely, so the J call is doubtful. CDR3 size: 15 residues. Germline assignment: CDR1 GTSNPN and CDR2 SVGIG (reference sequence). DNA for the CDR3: TGTGCCTGGAGGGTTCCGGGCCTCCGGGAAGAGACCCAGTACTTC. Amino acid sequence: CAWRVPGLREETQYF.

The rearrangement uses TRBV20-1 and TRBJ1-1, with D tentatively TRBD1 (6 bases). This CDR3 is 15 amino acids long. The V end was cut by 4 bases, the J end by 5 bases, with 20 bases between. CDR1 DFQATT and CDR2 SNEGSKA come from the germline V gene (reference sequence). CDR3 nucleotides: TGCAGTGCTACGCCGGGGGGGCGCGGGGGGACTGAAGCTTTCTTT. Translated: CSATPGGRGGTEAFF.

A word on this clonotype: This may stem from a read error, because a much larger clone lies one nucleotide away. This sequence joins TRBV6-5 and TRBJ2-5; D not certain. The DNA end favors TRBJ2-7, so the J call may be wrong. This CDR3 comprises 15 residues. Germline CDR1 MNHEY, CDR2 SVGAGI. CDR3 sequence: CASSCNPSDTYEQYF. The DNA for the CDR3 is TGTGCCAGCAGTTGTAACCCGTCTGACACCTACGAGCAGTACTTC.

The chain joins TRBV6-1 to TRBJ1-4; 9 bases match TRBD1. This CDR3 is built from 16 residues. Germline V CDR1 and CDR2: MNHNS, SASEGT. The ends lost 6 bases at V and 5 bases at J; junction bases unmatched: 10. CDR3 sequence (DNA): TGTGCCAGCAGCGACACCCCCGGGACAGGGAATGAAAAACTGTTTTTT. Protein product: CASSDTPGTGNEKLFF.

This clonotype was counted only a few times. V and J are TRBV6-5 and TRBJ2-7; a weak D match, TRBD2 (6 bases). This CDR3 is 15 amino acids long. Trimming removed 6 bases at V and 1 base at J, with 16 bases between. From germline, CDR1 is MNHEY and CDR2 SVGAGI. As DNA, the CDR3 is TGTGCCAGCAGCCCCGGCTCAGGAGGGTCCTACGAGCAGTACTTC. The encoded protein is CASSPGSGGSYEQYF.

This CDR3 is CSVEGGGLAYNEQFF. The CDR3 DNA follows: TGCAGCGTTGAAGGGGGAGGGTTGGCCTACAATGAGCAGTTCTTC. J is TRBJ2-1 and V is TRBV29-1, with 7 bases fitting TRBD2. CDR1 is SQVTM, CDR2 ANQGSEA, per germline. J was trimmed by 2 bases and V by 1 base; bases with no gene match: 5. The length of the CDR3 is 15 residues.

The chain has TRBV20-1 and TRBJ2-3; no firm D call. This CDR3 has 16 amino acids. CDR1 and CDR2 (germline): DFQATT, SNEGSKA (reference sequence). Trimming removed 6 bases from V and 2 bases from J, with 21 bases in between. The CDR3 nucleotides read TGCAGTGCAAAAATAGTAGAGGAGTTACCCACAGATACGCAGTATTTT. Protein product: CSAKIVEELPTDTQYF.

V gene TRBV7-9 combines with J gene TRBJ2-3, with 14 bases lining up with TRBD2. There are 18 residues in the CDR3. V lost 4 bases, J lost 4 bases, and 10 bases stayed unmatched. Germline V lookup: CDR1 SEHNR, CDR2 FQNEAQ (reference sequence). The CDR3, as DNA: TGTGCCAGCAGCTCCCCGGGACTAGCGGGAGAGGGTGCAGATACGCAGTATTTT. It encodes CASSSPGLAGEGADTQYF.

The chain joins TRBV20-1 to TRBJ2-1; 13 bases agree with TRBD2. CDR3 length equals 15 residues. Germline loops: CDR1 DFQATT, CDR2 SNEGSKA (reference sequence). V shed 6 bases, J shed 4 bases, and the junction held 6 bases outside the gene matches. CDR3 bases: TGCAGTGCCCGGACTAGCGGGAGACATTACAATGAGCAGTTCTTC. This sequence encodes CSARTSGRHYNEQFF.

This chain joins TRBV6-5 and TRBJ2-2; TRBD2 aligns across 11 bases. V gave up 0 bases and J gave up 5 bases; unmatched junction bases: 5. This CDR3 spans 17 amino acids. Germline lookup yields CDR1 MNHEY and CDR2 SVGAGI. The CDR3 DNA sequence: TGTGCCAGCAGTTACTCGTCAACTAGCGGGAGAACCGGGGAGCTGTTTTTT. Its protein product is CASSYSSTSGRTGELFF.

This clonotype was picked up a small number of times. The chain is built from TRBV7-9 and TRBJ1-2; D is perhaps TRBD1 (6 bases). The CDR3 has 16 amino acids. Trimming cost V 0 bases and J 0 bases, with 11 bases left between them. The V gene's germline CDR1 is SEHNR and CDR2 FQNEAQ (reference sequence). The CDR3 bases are TGTGCCAGCAGCTTAGCGCGGGGGGGGCCTAACTATGGCTACACCTTC. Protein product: CASSLARGGPNYGYTF. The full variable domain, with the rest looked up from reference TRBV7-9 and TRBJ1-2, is DTGVSQNPRHKITKRGQNVTFRCDPISEHNRLYWYRQTLGQGPEFLTYFQNEAQLEKSRLLSDRFSAERPKGSFSTLEIQRTEQGDSAMYLCASSLARGGPNYGYTFGSGTRLTVV.

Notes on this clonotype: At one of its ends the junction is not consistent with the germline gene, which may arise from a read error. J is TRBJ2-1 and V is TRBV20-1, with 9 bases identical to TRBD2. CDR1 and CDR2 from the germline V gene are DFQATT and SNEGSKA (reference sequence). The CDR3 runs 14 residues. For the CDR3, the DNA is TGCAGTGCTAGAGAGGGGACTAGCAGGTTTTCGCAGTTTTTC. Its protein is CSAREGTSRFSQFF.

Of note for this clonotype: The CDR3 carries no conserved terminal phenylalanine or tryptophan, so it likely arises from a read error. CDR3 coding DNA: TGCAGTGCCGAGGGACCGCTATCCCAAGAGACCCAGTACCTC. This codes for CSAEGPLSQETQYL. This chain connects TRBV20-1 to TRBJ2-5; D tentatively reads TRBD1 or TRBD2 (5 bases each). This CDR3 spans 14 amino acids. V was clipped by 6 bases and J by 1 base, with 15 bases between them. Germline assignment: CDR1 DFQATT and CDR2 SNEGSKA (reference sequence).

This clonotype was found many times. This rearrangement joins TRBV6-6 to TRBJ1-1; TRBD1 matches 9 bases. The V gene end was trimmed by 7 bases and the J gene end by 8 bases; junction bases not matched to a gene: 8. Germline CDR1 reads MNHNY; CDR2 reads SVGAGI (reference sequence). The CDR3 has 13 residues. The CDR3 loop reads CASNPQGTGEAFF. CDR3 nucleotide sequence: TGTGCCAGCAACCCACAGGGGACAGGGGAAGCTTTCTTT.

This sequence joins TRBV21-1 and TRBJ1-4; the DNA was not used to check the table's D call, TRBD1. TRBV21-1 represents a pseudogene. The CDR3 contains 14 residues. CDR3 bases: TGTGCCAGCACCCGGCCTGCAACTAATGAAAAACTGTTTTTT. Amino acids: CASTRPATNEKLFF.

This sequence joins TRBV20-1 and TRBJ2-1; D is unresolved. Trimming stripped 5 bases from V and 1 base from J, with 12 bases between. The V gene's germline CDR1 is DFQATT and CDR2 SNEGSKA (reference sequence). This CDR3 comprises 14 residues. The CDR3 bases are TGCAGTGCTCGACTTCTCGCTTCCTACAATGAGCAGTTCTTC. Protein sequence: CSARLLASYNEQFF.

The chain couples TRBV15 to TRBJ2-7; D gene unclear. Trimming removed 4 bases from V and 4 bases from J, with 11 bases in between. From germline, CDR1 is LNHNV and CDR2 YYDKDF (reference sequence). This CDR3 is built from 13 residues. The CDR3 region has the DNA TGTGCCACCAGCACATCTACTGAGTACGAGCAGTACTTC. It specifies CATSTSTEYEQYF.

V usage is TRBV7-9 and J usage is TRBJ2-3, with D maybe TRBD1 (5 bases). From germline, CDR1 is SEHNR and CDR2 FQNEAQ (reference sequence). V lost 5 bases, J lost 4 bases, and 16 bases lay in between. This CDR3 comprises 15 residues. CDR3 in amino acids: CASSQSTASSDTQYF. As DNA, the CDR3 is TGTGCCAGCAGCCAATCGACAGCCAGCTCAGATACGCAGTATTTT.